One sample yielded the 10 T cell receptor beta chains listed below, sequenced in a study of cytomegalovirus exposure and HLA in healthy donors. The primer mix had 60 Vbeta and 13 Jbeta primers. This table comes from immunoSEQ multiplex PCR, and its TCRdb copy is limited to in-frame clones, with some not included. The sample records approximately 200,000 clones, roughly 80% being singletons. What was sequenced was PBMCs. These receptors were obtained from a woman in her 30s in good health and CMV-seropositive.

The rearrangement uses TRBV28 and TRBJ2-5; D might be TRBD1 (6 bases). Germline-derived CDR1 and CDR2 are MDHEN and SYDVKM. V shed 3 bases and J shed 2 bases, with 13 bases lying between them. The CDR3 runs to 15 residues. The CDR3 region has the DNA TGTGCCAGCAGTTTCGGCCAGGGGAGACAAGAGACCCAGTACTTC. It codes for CASSFGQGRQETQYF.

This clone has more than one count but fewer than ten. This sequence joins TRBV11-2 and TRBJ2-7; D may be TRBD2 (6 bases). V shed 5 bases and J shed 0 bases, with 20 bases lying between them. The CDR3 sequence is 17 residues long. Germline-derived CDR1 and CDR2 are SGHAT and FQNNGV. The CDR3 nucleotides are TGTGCCAGCAGCCCAGAGGTTGGGACTTCCTACTCCTACGAGCAGTACTTC. It specifies CASSPEVGTSYSYEQYF.

The rearrangement joins TRBV11-3 to TRBJ1-1; D gene ambiguous. CDR3 length: 14 amino acids. The V gene lost 3 bases and the J gene lost 1 base, with 9 bases spanning the gap. CDR1 is SGHNT and CDR2 is YENEEA in the germline V gene. The CDR3 nucleotides read TGTGCCAGCAGCTTGGGAGGAGGGAACACTGAAGCTTTCTTT. Translating gives CASSLGGGNTEAFF. Based on the CDR3 plus reference TRBV11-3 and TRBJ1-1, the full variable domain is EAGVVQSPRYKIIEKKQPVAFWCNPISGHNTLYWYLQNLGQGPELLIRYENEEAVDDSQLPKDRFSAERLKGVDSTLKIQPAELGDSAVYLCASSLGGGNTEAFFGQGTRLTVV.

V gene TRBV19 combines with J gene TRBJ2-7, with 9 bases lining up with TRBD2. CDR1 LNHDA and CDR2 SQIVND come from the germline V gene (reference sequence). The CDR3 runs to 13 residues. The V gene end was trimmed by 7 bases and the J gene end by 6 bases; junction bases not matched to a gene: 7. Here the CDR3 DNA reads TGTGCCAGTACCTTAGCGGGAGTGGGCGAGCAGTACTTC. Amino acid sequence: CASTLAGVGEQYF.

The V and J genes are TRBV27 and TRBJ2-1; unclear D gene. Germline V gene data show CDR1 as MNHEY and CDR2 as SMNVEV (reference sequence). Between the trimmed V and J ends, which lost 3 bases and 6 bases, there was a span of 9 bases. The CDR3 contains 13 residues. In nucleotides, the CDR3 is TGTGCCAGCAGTTTCTATAGATCCAATGAGCAGTTCTTC. Translating it yields CASSFYRSNEQFF.

The chain uses TRBV6-6 and TRBJ1-2, with no clear D. CDR3 length: 14 residues. V was trimmed by 6 bases and J by 3 bases, leaving 14 bases between them. Germline CDR1 is MNHNY and CDR2 is SVGAGI (reference sequence). This CDR3 is CASRAPGEYYGYTF. As DNA, the CDR3 is TGTGCCAGCAGAGCCCCTGGGGAGTACTATGGCTACACCTTC.

This chain uses TRBV6-1 with TRBJ2-7; 11 bases align to TRBD1. Unmatched junction bases numbered 8, after V lost 6 bases and J lost 4 bases. This CDR3 spans 15 amino acids. CDR1 MNHNS and CDR2 SASEGT come from the germline V gene. Here the CDR3 DNA reads TGTGCCAGCAGCGGGACAGGGGGTATTGGTTACGAGCAGTACTTC. This encodes CASSGTGGIGYEQYF.

The chain joins TRBV5-1 to TRBJ1-3, with a tentative D call TRBD1 (6 bases). Germline V gene data show CDR1 as SGHRS and CDR2 as YFSETQ. V was clipped by 0 bases and J by 2 bases, with 6 bases between them. CDR3 length equals 14 residues. The CDR3 region has the DNA TGCGCCAGCAGCTTGGGGACAGCTGGAAACACCATATATTTT. Translating gives CASSLGTAGNTIYF.

V usage is TRBV10-3 and J usage is TRBJ2-1; possibly TRBD2 for D (5 bases). Germline CDR1 is ENHRY and CDR2 is SYGVKD. This CDR3 contains 11 residues. Trimming removed 4 bases from V and 7 bases from J, with 5 bases in between. CDR3 residues: CAISAGNEQFF. In DNA form, the CDR3 reads TGTGCCATCAGTGCGGGAAATGAGCAGTTCTTC.

Only a few counts were recorded for this clone. The CDR3 spells CASSRIGTSGTYEQYF. The CDR3 DNA sequence: TGTGCCAGCAGTCGCATAGGGACTAGCGGTACCTACGAGCAGTACTTC. The chain joins TRBV28 to TRBJ2-7; 11 bases agree with TRBD2. CDR3 length: 16 residues. After removal of 5 bases from V and 2 bases from J, the junction contained 8 bases not matched to a gene. Germline CDR1 MDHEN, CDR2 SYDVKM.